The T cell receptor beta chain under discussion was sequenced for a study of T cells in localized non-small cell lung cancer. Findings of the study overall: Higher blood T cell density went with longer overall survival. Because researchers sequenced only one region of the tumor, heterogeneity is still possible. Highest T cell clonality was seen in uninvolved adjacent lung, surpassing that measured in tumor. A median of around 52 clones ranked among the top 100 in tumor appeared in adjacent lung.

A word on this clone: Its target is unknown.

Assay: immunoSEQ multiplex PCR; the TCRdb copy retains only in-frame clones and omits some. The sample records around 33,000 clones, around 80% being singletons. Germline CDR1 is LNHDA and CDR2 is SQIVND (reference sequence). J was trimmed by 2 bases and V by 6 bases; bases with no gene match: 3. This CDR3 spans 15 amino acids. The specimen was peripheral blood, collected before any cancer treatment. The clonotype comes from a male donor at least 60 years old with stage III squamous cell lung carcinoma. V is TRBV19 and J is TRBJ2-3; 12 bases are a match to TRBD2. The CDR3 DNA reads TGTGCCAGTAGGAGGACTAGCGGGAACACAGATACGCAGTATTTT. Amino acid sequence: CASRRTSGNTDTQYF.